The present T cell receptor (beta chain) was sequenced within a study of response to subunit inactivated influenza vaccine. V shed 1 base and J shed 2 bases, with 11 bases lying between them. Germline V gene sequence: CDR1 GTSNPN, CDR2 SVGIG (reference sequence). The length of the CDR3 is 14 residues. In its sample, this clonotype was seen a few times. Its target is not known. TCRdb re-derived calls from the RT-PCR reads in MiXCR, one entry per CDR3 protein. The data show hundreds of thousands of distinct CDR3 sequences, with approximately 7.6% seen just once and roughly 13% held by the top ten. Points from the study as a whole: With each seasonal influenza vaccination, the authors suggested, few new T cells are recruited.

Specimen: PBMCs from blood, collected roughly 24 months after vaccination. The V call is TRBV30, the J call TRBJ1-1, with no clear D. The source is a man aged 50-75 years who received an inactivated influenza vaccine. The CDR3 reads CAWSAGFLNTEAFF. The CDR3, as DNA: TGTGCCTGGAGTGCTGGTTTTTTAAACACTGAAGCTTTCTTT.